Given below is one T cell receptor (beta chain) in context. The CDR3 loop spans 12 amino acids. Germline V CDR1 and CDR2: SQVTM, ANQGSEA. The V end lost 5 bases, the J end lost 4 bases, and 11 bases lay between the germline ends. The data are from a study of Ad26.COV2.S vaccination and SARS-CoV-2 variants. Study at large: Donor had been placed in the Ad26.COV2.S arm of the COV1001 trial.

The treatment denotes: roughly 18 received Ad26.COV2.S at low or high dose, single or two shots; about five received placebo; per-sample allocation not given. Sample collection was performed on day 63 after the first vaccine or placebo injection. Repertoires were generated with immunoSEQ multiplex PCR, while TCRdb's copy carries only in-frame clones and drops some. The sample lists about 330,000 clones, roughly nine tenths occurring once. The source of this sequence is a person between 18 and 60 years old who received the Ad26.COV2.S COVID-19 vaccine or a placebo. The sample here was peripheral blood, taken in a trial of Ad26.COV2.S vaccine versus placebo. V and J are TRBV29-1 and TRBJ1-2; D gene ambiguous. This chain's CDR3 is CSVYAATYGYTF. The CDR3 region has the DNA TGCAGCGTTTATGCTGCAACCTATGGCTACACCTTC.